This TCR beta chain was retrieved from a study of T-cell reconstitution after alpha-beta-depleted transplantation in children listed by TCRdb under 2016. Background on the whole study: Using TCR repertoire profiling, the study followed T-cell immune reconstitution in a quantitative way in children after TCRalphabeta/CD19-depleted allogeneic hematopoietic cell transplantation.

As concerns this clonotype: Its antigen is not yet known. Base qualities are not at hand, and no much larger clone is one base apart.

Library prep was done by PCR. TCRdb shows the sequencer as Illumina HiSeq 2500. TCR libraries were prepared with molecular barcoding, using unique molecular identifiers to normalize TCRbeta repertoire quantification. The public reads were run again by TCRdb, first through fastp at Q25 and then through MiXCR, and only productive beta chains were kept. Every distinct CDR3 protein forms one entry, paired with its most common genes and DNA. The sample table holds fewer than 1 million distinct CDR3 sequences, of which 16% were seen once. In total, the top ten clones hold approximately 4.5% of the sample. The meaning of the sample's treatment or condition label: allogeneic hematopoietic cell transplantation with graft depleted of TCRalphabeta T cells and CD19 B cells. Transplant recipients were children who received TCRalphabeta/CD19-depleted allogeneic hematopoietic cell grafts. Study-level results and caveats: The apparently early alphabetaT-cell count recovery about two months after transplant was reportedly dependent on only several hundred rapidly expanded clones derived from non-depleted graft cells. In some patients, high TCRbeta diversity at day 60 was attributed to recipient T cells and intrathymic progenitors that had survived conditioning. Over the following months the frequencies of hyperexpanded clones went down, and after one year T-cell counts and TCRbeta diversity were mostly credited to newly produced T cells.

Trimming takes 6 bases off V and 0 bases off J; junction bases not matched to a gene: 3. From the cysteine up to the phenylalanine, the CDR3 has a length of 15 residues. Only the CDR3 DNA stays, 45 bases, in frame from base 1. The chain is assembled from TRBV12-3 or TRBV12-4 and TRBJ2-2, with 8 bases aligning to TRBD1. This TCR was recovered from a male patient younger than 18 who had a stem cell transplant for acute lymphoblastic leukemia, so the T cells may come from the graft donor. The sample was PBMCs, mostly from graft donor cells, taken 360 days after TCRalphabeta/CD19-depleted stem cell transplant. The CDR3 in this case is CASRRQGPNTGELFF. The sequenced DNA is TGTGCCAGCAGGCGACAGGGGCCGAACACCGGGGAGCTGTTTTTT.